The rows below give T cell receptor beta chains drawn from one sample of a study of cytomegalovirus exposure and HLA in healthy donors. Sequencing was performed with immunoSEQ multiplex PCR; in TCRdb, only in-frame clones are kept and a portion is missing. The sample consists of about 130,000 clones, 81% of them appearing once. Sequenced: PBMCs. The receptors were gathered from a woman in her thirties or forties in good health and CMV-seropositive. The CDR3 runs from the conserved cysteine through the conserved F or W. D genes are given only for firm matches. Not all rows give a size; the values are once, few, many and, for expanded clones, a class.

clone size,V gene,D gene,J gene,CDR3 DNA,CDR3 protein
-,TRBV5-6,TRBD1,TRBJ1-1,TGTGCCAGCAGCTTTCTAGGGGGCGCTGCTTCCGGAACTCAAAAAGCTTTCTTT,CASSFLGGAASGTQKAFF
-,TRBV6-5,-,TRBJ2-7,TGTGCCAGCAATCAACCAGGGGCAATTTACGAGCAGTACTTC,CASNQPGAIYEQYF
-,TRBV13,-,TRBJ1-1,TGTGCCAGCAGCCGGAACAGGGCACCCACTGAAGCTTTCTTT,CASSRNRAPTEAFF
-,TRBV6-5,-,TRBJ2-7,TGTGCCAGCAGTGGAAGACAGCCGTCCTACGAGCAGTACTTC,CASSGRQPSYEQYF
-,TRBV6-4,-,TRBJ1-4,TGTGCCAGCAGTCCCCGCGGGGGTAGGGGGACTAATGAAAAACTGTTTTTT,CASSPRGGRGTNEKLFF
few,TRBV19,-,TRBJ1-1,TGTGCCAGTAGTAGAAGGGGTACTGAAGCTTTCTTT,CASSRRGTEAFF
-,TRBV9,TRBD2,TRBJ2-3,TGTGCCAGCAGCGCCACTAGCGGGGGGTTCACAGATACGCAGTATTTT,CASSATSGGFTDTQYF
-,TRBV28,TRBD1,TRBJ2-5,TGTGCCAGTCGTATACAGGGGGGCTTGCAGGAGACCCAGTACTTC,CASRIQGGLQETQYF
-,TRBV2,TRBD1,TRBJ1-5,TGTGCCAGCACTGGACAGGGAGGAAATCAGCCCCAGCATTTT,CASTGQGGNQPQHF
few,TRBV6-6,TRBD1,TRBJ1-3,TGTGCCAGCGGACAGGGGGGAAACACCATATATTTT,CASGQGGNTIYF
-,TRBV27,TRBD1,TRBJ1-1,TGTGCCAGCAGTTGGGGACAGGGTGCGAACACTGAAGCTTTCTTT,CASSWGQGANTEAFF
-,TRBV27,TRBD2,TRBJ2-5,TGTGCCAGCAGTGCCCTACTAGCGGGTTTTCAAGAGACCCAGTACTTC,CASSALLAGFQETQYF
once,TRBV4-2,-,TRBJ1-1,TGTGCCAGCAGCCCCGGGACACTGACTGAAGCTTTCTTT,CASSPGTLTEAFF
-,TRBV5-1,TRBD2,TRBJ2-3,TGCGCCAGCTTCCTGACTAGCGGGGGCACAGATACGCAGTATTTT,CASFLTSGGTDTQYF
once,TRBV29-1,TRBD1,TRBJ1-1,TGCAGCGTTGATCCGGGACAGGGGGCCGGGGGAGCTTTCTTT,CSVDPGQGAGGAFF
-,TRBV6-5,-,TRBJ2-3,TGTGCCAGCCAACCCTCAGAAGCAGATACGCAGTATTTT,CASQPSEADTQYF
-,TRBV28,TRBD2,TRBJ2-1,TGTGCCAGCAGTACCAGGGTAGCGGGGGGGAATGAGCAGTTCTTC,CASSTRVAGGNEQFF
few,TRBV18,TRBD1,TRBJ2-7,TGTGCCAGCTCACAAGACAGGGGACCCTACGAGCAGTACTTC,CASSQDRGPYEQYF
-,TRBV19,TRBD1,TRBJ1-4,TGTGCCAGTACCATCACAGGGGTAGATGAAAAACTGTTTTTT,CASTITGVDEKLFF
once,TRBV5-1,TRBD2,TRBJ2-5,TGCGCCAGCAGCTTGGAGGGGCAGGGGACTAGCGGCGACCAAGAGACCCAGTACTTC,CASSLEGQGTSGDQETQYF
-,TRBV5-1,-,TRBJ2-7,TGCGCCAGCAGCTTACAGGGTGGCGAGCAGTACTTC,CASSLQGGEQYF
-,TRBV9,-,TRBJ1-2,TGTGCCAGCAGCGTAGAATTGGACAGCTATGGCTACACCTTC,CASSVELDSYGYTF
-,TRBV7-2,-,TRBJ2-3,TGTGCCAGCAGCTTAGTTCAGTTTAACACGCAGTATTTT,CASSLVQFNTQYF